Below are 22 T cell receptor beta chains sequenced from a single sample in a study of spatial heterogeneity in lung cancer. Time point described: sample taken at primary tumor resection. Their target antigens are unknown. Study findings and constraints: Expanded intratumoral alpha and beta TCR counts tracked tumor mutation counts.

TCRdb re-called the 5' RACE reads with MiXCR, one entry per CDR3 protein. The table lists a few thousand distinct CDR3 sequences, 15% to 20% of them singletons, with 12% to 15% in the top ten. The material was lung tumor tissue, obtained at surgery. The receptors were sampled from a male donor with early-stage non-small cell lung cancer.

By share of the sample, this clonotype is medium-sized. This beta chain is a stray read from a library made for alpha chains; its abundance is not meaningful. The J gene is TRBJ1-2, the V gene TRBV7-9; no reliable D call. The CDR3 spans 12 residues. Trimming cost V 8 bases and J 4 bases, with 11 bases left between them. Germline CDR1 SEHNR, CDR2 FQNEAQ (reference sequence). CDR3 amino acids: CASSADFYGYTF. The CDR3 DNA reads TGTGCCAGCTCCGCAGATTTCTATGGCTACACCTTC. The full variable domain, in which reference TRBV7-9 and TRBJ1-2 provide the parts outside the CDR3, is DTGVSQNPRHKITKRGQNVTFRCDPISEHNRLYWYRQTLGQGPEFLTYFQNEAQLEKSRLLSDRFSAERPKGSFSTLEIQRTEQGDSAMYLCASSADFYGYTFGSGTRLTVV.

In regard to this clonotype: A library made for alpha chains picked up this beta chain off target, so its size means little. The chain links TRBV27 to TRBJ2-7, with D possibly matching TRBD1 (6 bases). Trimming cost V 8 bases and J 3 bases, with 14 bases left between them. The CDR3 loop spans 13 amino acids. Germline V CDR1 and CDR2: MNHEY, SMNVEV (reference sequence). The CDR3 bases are TGTGCCAGCCGGACCGGGACAAACTACGAGCAGTACTTC. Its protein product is CASRTGTNYEQYF.

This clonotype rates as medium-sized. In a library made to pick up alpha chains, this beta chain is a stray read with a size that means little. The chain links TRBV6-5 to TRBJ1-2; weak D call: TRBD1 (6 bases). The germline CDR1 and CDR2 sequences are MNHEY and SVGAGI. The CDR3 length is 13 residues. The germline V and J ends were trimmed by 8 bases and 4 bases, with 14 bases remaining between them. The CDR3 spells CASGGGVLYGYTF. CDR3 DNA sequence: TGTGCCAGCGGGGGCGGAGTCCTCTATGGCTACACCTTC.

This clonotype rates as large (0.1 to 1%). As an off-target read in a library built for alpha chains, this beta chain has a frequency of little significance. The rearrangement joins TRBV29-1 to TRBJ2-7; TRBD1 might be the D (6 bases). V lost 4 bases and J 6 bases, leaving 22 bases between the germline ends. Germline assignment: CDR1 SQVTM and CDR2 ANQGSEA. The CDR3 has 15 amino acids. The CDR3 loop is CSVGIGSGVPSEQYF. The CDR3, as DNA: TGCAGCGTTGGAATAGGGTCAGGGGTCCCGTCCGAGCAGTACTTC.

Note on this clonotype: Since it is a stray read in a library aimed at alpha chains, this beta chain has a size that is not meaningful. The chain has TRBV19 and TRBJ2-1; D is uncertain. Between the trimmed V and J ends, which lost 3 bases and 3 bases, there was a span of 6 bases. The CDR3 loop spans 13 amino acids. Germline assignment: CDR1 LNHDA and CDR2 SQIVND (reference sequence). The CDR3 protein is CASSITVYNEQFF. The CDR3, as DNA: TGTGCCAGTAGTATCACGGTCTACAATGAGCAGTTCTTC.

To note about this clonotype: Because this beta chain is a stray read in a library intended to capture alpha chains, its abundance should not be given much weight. Written as DNA, the CDR3 is TGTGCCAGTAGCCCCGGGGCCGAACTTCGACACACTGAAGCTTTCTTT. Translation: CASSPGAELRHTEAFF. The V gene is TRBV19, the J gene TRBJ1-1, with D possibly matching TRBD1 (5 bases). The CDR3 is 16 amino acids. The V gene's germline CDR1 is LNHDA and CDR2 SQIVND (reference sequence). V was cut by 6 bases and J by 3 bases, with 20 bases left in between.

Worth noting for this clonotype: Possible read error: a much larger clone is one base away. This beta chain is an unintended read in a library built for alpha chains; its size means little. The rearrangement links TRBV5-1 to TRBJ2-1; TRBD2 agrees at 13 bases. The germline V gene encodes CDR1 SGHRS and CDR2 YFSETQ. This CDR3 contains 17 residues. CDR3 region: CASTTSGGPATYNEQIF. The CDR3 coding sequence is TGCGCCAGCACGACTAGCGGGGGGCCAGCCACCTACAATGAGCAGATCTTC. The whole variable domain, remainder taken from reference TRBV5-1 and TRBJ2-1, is KAGVTQTPRYLIKTRGQQVTLSCSPISGHRSVSWYQQTPGQGLQFLFEYFSETQRNKGNFPGRFSGRQFSNSRSEMNVSTLELGDSALYLCASTTSGGPATYNEQIFGPGTRLTVL.

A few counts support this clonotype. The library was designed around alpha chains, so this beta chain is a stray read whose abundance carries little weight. CDR3 DNA: TGTGCCAGCAGCCCGATAGATTACAATGAGCAGTTCTTC. Encoded protein: CASSPIDYNEQFF. The J gene is TRBJ2-1, the V gene TRBV7-6; the D is unclear. The germline V gene encodes CDR1 SGHVS and CDR2 FNYEAQ. V was pared by 5 bases and J by 4 bases, with 9 bases between. This CDR3 has 13 residues. Combining the CDR3 with reference TRBV7-6 and TRBJ2-1 gives the whole variable domain GAGVSQSPRYKVTKRGQDVALRCDPISGHVSLYWYRQALGQGPEFLTYFNYEAQQDKSGLPNDRFSAERPEGSISTLTIQRTEQRDSAMYRCASSPIDYNEQFFGPGTRLTVL.

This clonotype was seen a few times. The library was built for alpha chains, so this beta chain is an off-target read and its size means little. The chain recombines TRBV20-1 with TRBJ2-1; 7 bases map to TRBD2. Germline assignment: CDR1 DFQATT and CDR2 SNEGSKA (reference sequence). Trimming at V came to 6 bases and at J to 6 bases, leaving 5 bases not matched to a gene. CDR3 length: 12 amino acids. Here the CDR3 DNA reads TGCAGTGCCCCGGGACTAACCAATGAGCAGTTCTTC. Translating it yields CSAPGLTNEQFF.

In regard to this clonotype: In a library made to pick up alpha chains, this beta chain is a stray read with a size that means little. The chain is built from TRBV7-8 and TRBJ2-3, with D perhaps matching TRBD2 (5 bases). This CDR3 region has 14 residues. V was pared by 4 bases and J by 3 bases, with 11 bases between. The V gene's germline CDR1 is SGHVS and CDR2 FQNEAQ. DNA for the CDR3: TGTGCCAGCAGCTCCAAGGGCGGGACAGATACGCAGTATTTT. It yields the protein CASSSKGGTDTQYF. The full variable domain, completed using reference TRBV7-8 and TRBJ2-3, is GAGVSQSPRYKVAKRGQDVALRCDPISGHVSLFWYQQALGQGPEFLTYFQNEAQLDKSGLPSDRFFAERPEGSVSTLKIQRTQQEDSAVYLCASSSKGGTDTQYFGPGTRLTVL.

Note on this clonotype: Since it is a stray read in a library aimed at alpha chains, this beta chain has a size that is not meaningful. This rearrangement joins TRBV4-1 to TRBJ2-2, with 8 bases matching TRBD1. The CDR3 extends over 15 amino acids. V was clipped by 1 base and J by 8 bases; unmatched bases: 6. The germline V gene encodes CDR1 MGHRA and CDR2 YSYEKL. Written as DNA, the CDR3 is TGCGCCAGCAGCCAAGGGACAGGGTATGAAGGGGAGCTGTTTTTT. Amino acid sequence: CASSQGTGYEGELFF.

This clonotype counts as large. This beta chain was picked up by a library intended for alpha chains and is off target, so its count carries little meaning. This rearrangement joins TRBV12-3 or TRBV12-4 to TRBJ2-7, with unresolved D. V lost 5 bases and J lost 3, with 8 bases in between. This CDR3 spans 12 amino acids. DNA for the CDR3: TGTGCCAGCAGTCCCCTTGGCTACGAGCAGTACTTC. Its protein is CASSPLGYEQYF.

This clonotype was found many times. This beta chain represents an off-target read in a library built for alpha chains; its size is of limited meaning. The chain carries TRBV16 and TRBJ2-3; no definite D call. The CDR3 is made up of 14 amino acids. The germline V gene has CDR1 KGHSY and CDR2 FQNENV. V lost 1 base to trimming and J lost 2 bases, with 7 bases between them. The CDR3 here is CASSQLTTTDTQYF. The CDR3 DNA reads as TGTGCCAGCAGCCAATTAACTACCACAGATACGCAGTATTTT. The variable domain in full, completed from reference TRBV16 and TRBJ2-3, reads GEEVAQTPKHLVRGEGQKAKLYCAPIKGHSYVFWYQQVLKNEFKFLISFQNENVFDETGMPKERFSAKCLPNSPCSLEIQATKLEDSAVYFCASSQLTTTDTQYFGPGTRLTVL.

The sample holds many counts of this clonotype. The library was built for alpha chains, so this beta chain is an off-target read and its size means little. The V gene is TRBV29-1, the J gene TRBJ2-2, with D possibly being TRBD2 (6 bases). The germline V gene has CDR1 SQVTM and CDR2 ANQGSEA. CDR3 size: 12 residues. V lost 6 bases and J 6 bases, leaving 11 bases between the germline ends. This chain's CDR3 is CSVQDYPGELFF. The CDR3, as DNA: TGCAGCGTGCAGGACTATCCCGGGGAGCTGTTTTTT.

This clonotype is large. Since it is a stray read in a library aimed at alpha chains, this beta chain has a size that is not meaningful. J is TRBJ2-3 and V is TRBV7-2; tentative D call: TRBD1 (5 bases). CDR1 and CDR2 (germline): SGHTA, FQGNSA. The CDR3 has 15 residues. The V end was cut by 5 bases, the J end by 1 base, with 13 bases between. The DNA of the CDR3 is TGTGCCAGCAGCCGAACCTCACAGGGCACAGATACGCAGTATTTT. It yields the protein CASSRTSQGTDTQYF.

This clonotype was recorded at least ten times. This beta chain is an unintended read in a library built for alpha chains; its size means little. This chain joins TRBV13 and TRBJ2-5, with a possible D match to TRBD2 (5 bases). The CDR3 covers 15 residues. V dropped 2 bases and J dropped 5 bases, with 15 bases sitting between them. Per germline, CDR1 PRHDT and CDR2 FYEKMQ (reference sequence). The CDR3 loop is CASSLYGRGGETQYF. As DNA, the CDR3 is TGTGCCAGCAGCTTATATGGCCGGGGTGGTGAGACCCAGTACTTC.

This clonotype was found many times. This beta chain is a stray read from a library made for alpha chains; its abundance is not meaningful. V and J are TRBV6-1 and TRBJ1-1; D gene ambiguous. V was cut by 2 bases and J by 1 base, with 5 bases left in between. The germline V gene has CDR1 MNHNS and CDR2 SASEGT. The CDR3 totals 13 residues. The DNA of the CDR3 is TGTGCCAGCAGTGAATGGCGGAACACTGAAGCTTTCTTT. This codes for CASSEWRNTEAFF.

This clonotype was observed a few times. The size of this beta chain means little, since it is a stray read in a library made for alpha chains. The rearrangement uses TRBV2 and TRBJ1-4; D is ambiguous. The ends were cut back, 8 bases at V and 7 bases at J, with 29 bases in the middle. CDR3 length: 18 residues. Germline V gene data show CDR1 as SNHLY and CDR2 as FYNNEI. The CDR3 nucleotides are TGTGCCAGCTGGCCTTGGAGGCGCGGTTCTCTAATTGGTGAAAAACTGTTTTTT. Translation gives CASWPWRRGSLIGEKLFF.

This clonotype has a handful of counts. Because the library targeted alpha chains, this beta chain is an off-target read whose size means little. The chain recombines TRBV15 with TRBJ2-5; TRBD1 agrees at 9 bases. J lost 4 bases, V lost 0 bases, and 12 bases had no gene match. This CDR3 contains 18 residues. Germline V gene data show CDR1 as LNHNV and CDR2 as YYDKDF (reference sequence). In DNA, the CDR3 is TGTGCCACCAGCAGAGACTCCGGGACAGGGTCCCACCGAGAGACCCAGTACTTC. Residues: CATSRDSGTGSHRETQYF.

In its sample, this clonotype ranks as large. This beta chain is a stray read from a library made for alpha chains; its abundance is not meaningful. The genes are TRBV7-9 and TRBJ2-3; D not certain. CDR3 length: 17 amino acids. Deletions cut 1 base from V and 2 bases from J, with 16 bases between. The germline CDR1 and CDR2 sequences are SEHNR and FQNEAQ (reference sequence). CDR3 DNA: TGTGCCAGCAGCTTAGGGGTCTTCCAGGTACCCACAGATACGCAGTATTTT. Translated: CASSLGVFQVPTDTQYF. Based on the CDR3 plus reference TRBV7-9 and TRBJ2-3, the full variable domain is DTGVSQNPRHKITKRGQNVTFRCDPISEHNRLYWYRQTLGQGPEFLTYFQNEAQLEKSRLLSDRFSAERPKGSFSTLEIQRTEQGDSAMYLCASSLGVFQVPTDTQYFGPGTRLTVL.

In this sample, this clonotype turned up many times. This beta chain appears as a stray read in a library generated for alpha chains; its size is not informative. CDR3 loop: CASSMGPVQETQYF. The CDR3 nucleotides are TGCGCCAGCAGCATGGGACCGGTCCAAGAGACCCAGTACTTC. The chain employs TRBV5-1 and TRBJ2-5; D possibly matches TRBD1 or TRBD2 (5 bases each). V gave up 4 bases and J gave up 1 base, with 11 bases separating them. Germline CDR1 reads SGHRS; CDR2 reads YFSETQ. This CDR3 is built from 14 residues.

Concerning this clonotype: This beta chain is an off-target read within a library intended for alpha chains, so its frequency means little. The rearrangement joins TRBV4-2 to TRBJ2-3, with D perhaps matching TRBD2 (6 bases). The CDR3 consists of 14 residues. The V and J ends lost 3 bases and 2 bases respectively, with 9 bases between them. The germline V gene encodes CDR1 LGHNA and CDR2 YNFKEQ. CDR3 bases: TGTGCCAGCAGCCAGGGACTTTTCACAGATACGCAGTATTTT. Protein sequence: CASSQGLFTDTQYF.